The 5 T cell receptor beta chains listed next were all sequenced from one sample in a study of human T cells and chemical hapten exposure. TCRdb ran MiXCR on the RACE reads and lists one entry per CDR3 protein. The repertoire holds just over 350,000 distinct CDR3 sequences, with about 6% as singletons. Time point here: patch test 2, 6 weeks after DPC sensitization. Sample treatment: therapeutic diphenylcyclopropenone sensitization with weekly scalp DPC. This specimen was whole blood, taken in connection with sensitization to the hapten diphenylcyclopropenone (DPC). The receptors were gathered from a woman younger than 35 with alopecia areata. Some clones in this sample may be carry-over from other donors' samples.

This clonotype was recorded a few times. The chain joins TRBV3-1 to TRBJ1-4; 7 bases line up with TRBD1. The CDR3 loop spans 15 amino acids. With V trimmed by 4 bases and J by 4 bases, 6 bases remained unmatched. Looked up from germline, CDR1 is LGHDT and CDR2 is YNNKEL (reference sequence). The CDR3 DNA reads TGTGCCAGCAGCCCCTCGACAGGGAGTAATGAAAAACTGTTTTTT. It specifies CASSPSTGSNEKLFF.

The chain links TRBV4-3 to TRBJ1-1; D gene ambiguous. Germline V gives CDR1 LGHNA, CDR2 YSLEER. There are 17 residues in the CDR3. Trimming removed 0 bases at V and 8 bases at J, with 22 bases between. CDR3 sequence: CASSQDKEKEWIPEAFF. CDR3 nucleotides: TGCGCCAGCAGCCAAGATAAGGAAAAGGAGTGGATACCCGAAGCTTTCTTT.

This clonotype was recorded many times. The chain uses TRBV20-1 and TRBJ2-7; TRBD2 might be the D (7 bases). Between the trimmed V and J ends, which lost 2 bases and 6 bases, there was a span of 8 bases. Germline CDR1 is DFQATT and CDR2 is SNEGSKA (reference sequence). The CDR3 spans 11 residues. The CDR3 DNA reads as TGCAGTGCTAGAAGGGGGGGCGAGCAGTACTTC. Translated, it gives CSARRGGEQYF.

This clonotype was seen repeatedly, ten times or more. The V call is TRBV12-3 or TRBV12-4, the J call TRBJ1-2; 7 positions match TRBD1. The CDR3 consists of 12 residues. V shed 6 bases and J 5 bases; nucleotides not matched to a gene: 3. CDR3 region: CASRSGGYGYTF. In nucleotides, the CDR3 is TGTGCCAGCAGATCAGGGGGATATGGCTACACCTTC.

The V call is TRBV3-1, the J call TRBJ1-1, with D hard to call. CDR3 length: 13 amino acids. V gave up 0 bases and J gave up 11 bases, with 13 bases separating them. Germline V gene data show CDR1 as LGHDT and CDR2 as YNNKEL (reference sequence). In nucleotides, the CDR3 is TGTGCCAGCAGCCAAGATTGGGGTGCCCCGGCTTTCTTT. Amino acids: CASSQDWGAPAFF.